These 30 T cell receptor beta chains came from one sample sequenced in a study of blood T cell repertoires in COVID-19. Sequencing used immunoSEQ multiplex PCR; TCRdb keeps in-frame clones, though not all of them. Of 110,000 or so clones listed, roughly 85% are singletons. The specimen was peripheral blood. Receptors were obtained from a man aged 50-59 years with acute or convalescent COVID-19.

The rearrangement joins TRBV19 to TRBJ1-4, with a possible D match to TRBD1 (5 bases). The CDR3 totals 15 residues. CDR1 LNHDA and CDR2 SQIVND come from the germline V gene (reference sequence). Trimming cost V 2 bases and J 8 bases, with 15 bases left between them. DNA for the CDR3: TGTGCCAGTAGTATAAGGATACAGGCAAACGAAAAACTGTTTTTT. It encodes CASSIRIQANEKLFF.

The V gene is TRBV2, the J gene TRBJ1-5; maybe TRBD1 (5 bases). Trimming removed 8 bases at V and 2 bases at J, with 13 bases between. Germline CDR1 and CDR2: SNHLY and FYNNEI. This CDR3 is built from 14 residues. The CDR3 loop reads CASHQGLGNQPQHF. CDR3 nucleotides: TGTGCCAGCCACCAGGGCCTTGGCAATCAGCCCCAGCATTTT.

This clone was recorded only once. The gene calls are TRBV11-2 and TRBJ2-5, with D possibly matching TRBD2 (5 bases). Trimming cost V 0 bases and J 4 bases, with 12 bases left between them. The CDR3 contains 15 residues. CDR1 and CDR2 from the germline V gene are SGHAT and FQNNGV. The CDR3 is CASSLDFSGRETQYF. The CDR3 region has the DNA TGTGCCAGCAGCTTAGATTTTTCGGGGAGAGAGACCCAGTACTTC.

The chain has TRBV5-1 and TRBJ1-6, with a possible D match to TRBD1 (6 bases). Between the trimmed V and J ends, which lost 7 bases and 5 bases, there was a span of 13 bases. Per germline, CDR1 SGHRS and CDR2 YFSETQ. This CDR3 is 14 amino acids long. The CDR3 bases are TGCGCCAGCCAGTCCGGGACAAATAATTCACCCCTCCACTTT. It codes for CASQSGTNNSPLHF.

The rearrangement links TRBV7-3 to TRBJ2-7; D might be TRBD1 (6 bases). The CDR3 sequence is 16 residues long. CDR1 SGHTA and CDR2 FQGTGA come from the germline V gene. Trimming cost V 0 bases and J 2 bases, with 14 bases left between them. CDR3: CASSLTGQGLPYEQYF. CDR3 in DNA: TGTGCCAGCAGCTTAACGGGGCAGGGGCTGCCCTACGAGCAGTACTTC.

This clone was observed a single time. DNA for the CDR3: TGCGCCAGCAGCTTCTCCGGGACACTTTACAATGAGCAGTTCTTC. This codes for CASSFSGTLYNEQFF. V usage is TRBV5-1 and J usage is TRBJ2-1; maybe TRBD1 (6 bases). Germline-derived CDR1 and CDR2 are SGHRS and YFSETQ. This CDR3 has 15 amino acids. V shed 2 bases and J shed 4 bases, with 13 bases lying between them.

The rearrangement uses TRBV30 and TRBJ2-2; 7 bases line up with TRBD2. The CDR3 is made up of 15 amino acids. Germline CDR1 reads GTSNPN; CDR2 reads SVGIG (reference sequence). Germline trimming cut 0 bases from V and 8 bases from J; bases unmatched to any gene: 9. The CDR3 region is CAWSVPGGSQGELFF. CDR3 DNA sequence: TGTGCCTGGAGTGTTCCCGGGGGGAGTCAGGGGGAGCTGTTTTTT.

The chain employs TRBV28 and TRBJ1-1; 8 nucleotides agree with TRBD1. The CDR3 sequence is 16 residues long. CDR1 and CDR2 from the germline V gene are MDHEN and SYDVKM. V lost 7 bases, J lost 0 bases, and 10 bases stayed unmatched. In nucleotides, the CDR3 is TGTGCCAGCATCCGGCAGGGGGCTCGTATGAACACTGAAGCTTTCTTT. Translating gives CASIRQGARMNTEAFF.

This chain connects TRBV7-9 to TRBJ1-1; no firm D call. Germline CDR1 is SEHNR and CDR2 is FQNEAQ (reference sequence). Trimming took 1 base from V and 7 from J, leaving 25 bases between them. The CDR3 runs to 18 residues. CDR3 amino acids: CASSLEGMGGRTRGEAFF. For the CDR3, the DNA is TGTGCCAGCAGCTTAGAAGGAATGGGAGGCAGGACCCGTGGTGAAGCTTTCTTT.

V and J are TRBV27 and TRBJ2-6, with 7 bases that match TRBD1. With 5 bases clipped from V and 2 bases from J, the junction kept 12 bases outside the gene matches. Germline CDR1 and CDR2: MNHEY and SMNVEV (reference sequence). This CDR3 spans 18 amino acids. The DNA of the CDR3 is TGTGCCAGCAGTCCGATTATGCGGACAGGTACTGGGGCCAACGTCCTGACTTTC. Residues: CASSPIMRTGTGANVLTF.

The chain has TRBV7-9 and TRBJ2-7; D perhaps matches TRBD1 (6 bases). This CDR3 comprises 12 residues. Germline assignment: CDR1 SEHNR and CDR2 FQNEAQ (reference sequence). The V end was cut by 4 bases, the J end by 5 bases, with 9 bases between. The CDR3 loop is CASSSPGDEQYF. CDR3 bases: TGTGCCAGCAGCTCCCCAGGGGACGAGCAGTACTTC.

The V gene is TRBV19, the J gene TRBJ2-5, with 7 bases identical to TRBD1. Trimming took 1 base from V and 2 from J; bases not matched to a gene: 4. There are 15 residues in the CDR3. CDR1 and CDR2 from the germline V gene are LNHDA and SQIVND (reference sequence). CDR3 nucleotide sequence: TGTGCCAGTAGTATAGGGGACAGTACGCAAGAGACCCAGTACTTC. Amino acids: CASSIGDSTQETQYF.

This clone showed up just once. This chain joins TRBV5-1 and TRBJ1-4; TRBD1 aligns across 8 bases. From germline, CDR1 is SGHRS and CDR2 YFSETQ. J was trimmed by 10 bases and V by 3 bases; bases with no gene match: 5. This CDR3 spans 13 amino acids. CDR3 nucleotides: TGCGCCAGCAGCTGGCCGGACAGGGCAAAACTGTTTTTT. Its translation is CASSWPDRAKLFF.

V and J are TRBV21-1 and TRBJ1-4; the table's D gene call, TRBD1, was not cross checked with the DNA. TRBV21-1 represents a pseudogene. There are 17 residues in the CDR3. The chain's CDR3 is CASSRLAGRATNEKLFF. The CDR3 coding sequence is TGTGCCAGCAGCCGCCTTGCCGGCAGGGCAACTAATGAAAAACTGTTTTTT.

The rearrangement joins TRBV7-8 to TRBJ2-5; possible D gene TRBD2, 6 bases. The germline V gene encodes CDR1 SGHVS and CDR2 FQNEAQ. The CDR3 length is 13 residues. The DNA for the CDR3 is TGTGTTGCGGGGCGGTGGCAGAAAGAGACCCAGTACTTC. It specifies CVAGRWQKETQYF. The variable domain in full, completed from reference TRBV7-8 and TRBJ2-5, reads GAGVSQSPRYKVAKRGQDVALRCDPISGHVSLFWYQQALGQGPEFLTYFQNEAQLDKSGLPSDRFFAERPEGSVSTLKIQRTQQEDSAVYLCVAGRWQKETQYFGPGTRLLVL.

CDR3 coding DNA: TGTGCCAGCTCCCCGGAGAGCGTAAAAAAACTGTTTTTT. Its protein is CASSPESVKKLFF. This chain links TRBV18 with TRBJ1-4; the D is unclear. Trimming pared 6 bases from V and 9 bases from J, leaving 14 bases between. Germline loops: CDR1 KGHSH, CDR2 LQKENI. The CDR3 has 13 residues.

The V gene is TRBV12-3 or TRBV12-4, the J gene TRBJ1-6; D unresolved. This CDR3 spans 13 amino acids. V shed 6 bases and J shed 8 bases, with 11 bases lying between them. The CDR3 region has the DNA TGTGCCAGCAGGAGGGCAGATGATTCACCCCTCCACTTT. It yields the protein CASRRADDSPLHF.

In regard to this clone: Other DNA sequences in this sample translate to the same CDR3. The chain combines TRBV9 with TRBJ2-7, with TRBD2 matching 8 bases. The junction had 6 bases not matched to a gene; V was cut back by 2 bases and J by 2 bases. This CDR3 is 15 amino acids long. Germline V gives CDR1 SGDLS, CDR2 YYNGEE. In DNA form, the CDR3 reads TGTGCCAGCAGCGTCGGACTAGCCGATACCTACGAGCAGTACTTC. It encodes CASSVGLADTYEQYF. The whole variable domain, filled in from reference TRBV9 and TRBJ2-7, reads DSGVTQTPKHLITATGQRVTLRCSPRSGDLSVYWYQQSLDQGLQFLIQYYNGEERAKGNILERFSAQQFPDLHSELNLSSLELGDSALYFCASSVGLADTYEQYFGPGTRLTVT.

V usage is TRBV27 and J usage is TRBJ1-1; possible D gene TRBD1, 5 bases. Looked up from germline, CDR1 is MNHEY and CDR2 is SMNVEV (reference sequence). This CDR3 is built from 15 residues. V lost 1 base and J 4 bases, leaving 13 bases between the germline ends. CDR3 residues: CASSLYGGLGTEAFF. The CDR3 DNA sequence: TGTGCCAGCAGTTTATACGGGGGTTTGGGCACTGAAGCTTTCTTT.

The chain joins TRBV10-3 to TRBJ2-1, with a weak D call TRBD1 (6 bases). The CDR3 has 15 residues. Germline CDR1 and CDR2: ENHRY and SYGVKD. V was trimmed by 11 bases and J by 5 bases, leaving 22 bases between them. CDR3 sequence (DNA): TGTGCCCTCCGGACAGATCTAGGACGTGACAATGAGCAGTTCTTC. As protein: CALRTDLGRDNEQFF.

This clone came up once. This chain uses TRBV15 with TRBJ2-1; a weak D match, TRBD2 (6 bases). There are 14 residues in the CDR3. Germline CDR1 and CDR2: LNHNV and YYDKDF (reference sequence). V was shortened by 7 bases and J by 4 bases, with 14 bases between the two germline ends. Written as DNA, the CDR3 is TGTGCCACCACACCGGGACTCGTATACAATGAGCAGTTCTTC. Encoded protein: CATTPGLVYNEQFF.

This clone was seen a few times. The V call is TRBV10-1, the J call TRBJ1-2, with unresolved D. Trimming left V 0 bases short and J 4 bases short, with 15 bases between. Germline V gene sequence: CDR1 WNHNN, CDR2 SYGVQD (reference sequence). CDR3 length equals 16 residues. CDR3 DNA: TGCGCCAGCAGTGAGTCGACTGTGGTAGCTCCCTATGGCTACACCTTC. Residues: CASSESTVVAPYGYTF.

This clone was detected only once. CDR3 in amino acids: CASSLVPTRYGYTF. CDR3 DNA sequence: TGTGCCAGCAGCTTAGTTCCCACGAGGTATGGCTACACCTTC. The V call is TRBV11-2, the J call TRBJ1-2; D ambiguous. Trimming pared 1 base from V and 5 bases from J, leaving 11 bases between. In germline, CDR1 is SGHAT, CDR2 FQNNGV. The CDR3 consists of 14 residues.

The table lists this clone with a count of one. The chain uses TRBV28 and TRBJ2-1; 11 positions agree with TRBD2. Germline V gene data show CDR1 as MDHEN and CDR2 as SYDVKM. The CDR3 totals 16 residues. The J segment lost 6 bases and the V segment lost 6 bases, leaving 10 bases of the junction unmatched. For the CDR3, the DNA is TGTGCCAGCAGCCAATTTAGCGGGAGGGGCCGCAATGAGCAGTTCTTC. Its translation is CASSQFSGRGRNEQFF.

In its sample, this clone was seen a few times. The CDR3 reads CASSTRLTEAFF. CDR3 in DNA: TGTGCCAGCAGTACGAGGCTCACTGAAGCTTTCTTT. The chain links TRBV6-5 to TRBJ1-1; D call uncertain. V was clipped by 5 bases and J by 4 bases, with 8 bases between them. Germline lookup yields CDR1 MNHEY and CDR2 SVGAGI. The CDR3 consists of 12 residues.

The rearrangement uses TRBV15 and TRBJ1-1; TRBD1 is a possible D gene (5 bases). V gave up 1 base and J gave up 1 base, with 10 bases separating them. There are 15 residues in the CDR3. From germline, CDR1 is LNHNV and CDR2 YYDKDF (reference sequence). CDR3 in DNA: TGTGCCACCAGCAGAGGGGGCGTTGGGAACACTGAAGCTTTCTTT. Protein: CATSRGGVGNTEAFF.

The chain couples TRBV7-8 to TRBJ2-1; 8 nucleotides agree with TRBD1. Germline assignment: CDR1 SGHVS and CDR2 FQNEAQ. Trimming cost V 7 bases and J 4 bases; bases outside gene matches: 15. The length of the CDR3 is 17 residues. This CDR3 reads CASNNRPGDRRYNEQFF. CDR3 bases: TGTGCCAGCAACAACAGACCGGGGGACAGGAGATACAATGAGCAGTTCTTC.

The J gene is TRBJ1-2, the V gene TRBV7-6; 10 bases map to TRBD1. V gave up 3 bases and J gave up 3 bases; unmatched junction bases: 4. This CDR3 is built from 15 residues. Germline values: CDR1 SGHVS, CDR2 FNYEAQ. The CDR3 bases are TGTGCCAGCAGCTTTGGGACAGGGGACGACTATGGCTACACCTTC. It codes for CASSFGTGDDYGYTF.

CDR3 sequence: CASRQGSGGLYEQYF. The CDR3, as DNA: TGCGCCAGCCGACAGGGTAGCGGGGGCCTCTACGAGCAGTACTTC. This chain uses TRBV5-1 with TRBJ2-7; 9 bases line up with TRBD2. The germline CDR1 and CDR2 sequences are SGHRS and YFSETQ. CDR3 size: 15 residues. J gave up 3 bases and V 7 bases, and 11 bases lay outside the gene matches.

The chain employs TRBV19 and TRBJ1-3, with TRBD1 identical over 8 bases. CDR3 size: 14 residues. V was clipped by 3 bases and J by 8 bases; unmatched bases: 6. Per the germline V gene, CDR1 is LNHDA and CDR2 is SQIVND (reference sequence). The CDR3 nucleotides read TGTGCCAGTAGTATCGGACAGGGAGCGGACACCATATATTTT. This encodes CASSIGQGADTIYF.